This T cell receptor beta chain was identified in a study of blood T cell repertoires in COVID-19. In the authors' workflow: The assay estimated nucleated cells by amplifying reference gene primers. Sequenced by immunoSEQ multiplex PCR; TCRdb stores in-frame clones only, minus some. That table supplies the V and J calls and clone size; D and trimming were determined from the DNA. Of about 310,000 clones in the sample, 90% were seen once. One Seattle source followed patients from active infection through their disease course. The length of the CDR3 is 15 residues. J was trimmed by 1 base and V by 4 bases; bases with no gene match: 2. CDR1 is LNHNV, CDR2 YYDKDF, per germline (reference sequence).

The origin of this receptor is a middle-aged woman with COVID-19, enrolled during active disease. V and J are TRBV15 and TRBJ2-7; 12 nucleotides align to TRBD1. Source material: peripheral blood. The DNA for the CDR3 is TGTGCCACCAGCAAGGGACAGGGGGCGTCCTACGAGCAGTACTTC. Its protein is CATSKGQGASYEQYF.